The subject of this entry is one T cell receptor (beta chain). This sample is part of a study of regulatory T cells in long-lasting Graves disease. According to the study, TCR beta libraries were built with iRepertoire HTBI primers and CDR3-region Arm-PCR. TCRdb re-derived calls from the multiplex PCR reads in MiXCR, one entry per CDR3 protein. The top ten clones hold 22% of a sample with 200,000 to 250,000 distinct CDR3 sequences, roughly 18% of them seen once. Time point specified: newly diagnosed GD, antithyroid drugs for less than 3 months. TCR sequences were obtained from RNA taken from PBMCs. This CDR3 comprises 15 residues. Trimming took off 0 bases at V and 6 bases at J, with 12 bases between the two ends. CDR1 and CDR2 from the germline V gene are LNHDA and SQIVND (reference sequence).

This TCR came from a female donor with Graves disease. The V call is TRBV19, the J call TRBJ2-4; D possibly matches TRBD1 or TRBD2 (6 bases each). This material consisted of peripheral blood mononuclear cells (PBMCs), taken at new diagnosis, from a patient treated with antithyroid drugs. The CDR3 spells CASSIDGRGGNIQYF. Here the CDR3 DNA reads TGTGCCAGTAGTATAGATGGCAGGGGAGGAAACATTCAGTACTTC.